Listed here are 27 T cell receptor beta chains from one sample, sequenced in a study of CD4+ T cells in melanoma. Clones were read by immunoSEQ multiplex PCR, and TCRdb kept only the in-frame ones, dropping some. The sample holds roughly 9,900 clones, roughly 62% seen once. The sample taken for sequencing was cells from a culture (not recorded whether cultured in vitro). The origin of the receptors is a human donor with melanoma.

This clone came up a few times. The V call is TRBV6-6, the J call TRBJ1-4; D is perhaps TRBD1 (6 bases). The CDR3 consists of 15 residues. V dropped 6 bases and J dropped 3 bases, with 14 bases sitting between them. Germline assignment: CDR1 MNHNY and CDR2 SVGAGI (reference sequence). The CDR3 DNA sequence: TGTGCCAGCAGCCCTAGGACAGTTTCTAATGAAAAACTGTTTTTT. The encoded protein is CASSPRTVSNEKLFF.

This chain connects TRBV4-1 to TRBJ1-4; no clear D. V lost 4 bases and J lost 1, with 10 bases in between. The CDR3 is made up of 15 amino acids. Per the germline V gene, CDR1 is MGHRA and CDR2 is YSYEKL. This CDR3 is CASSRLRLTNEKLFF. The CDR3, as DNA: TGCGCCAGCAGCCGCCTCAGATTAACTAATGAAAAACTGTTTTTT.

V is TRBV10-1 and J is TRBJ1-4, with D uncertain. CDR3 length: 13 amino acids. Germline CDR1 reads WNHNN; CDR2 reads SYGVQD (reference sequence). Trimming took 6 bases from V and 7 from J, leaving 12 bases between them. The CDR3 spells CASRGTVGEKLFF. The CDR3 DNA reads TGCGCCAGCAGAGGAACCGTAGGTGAAAAACTGTTTTTT.

The genes are TRBV5-1 and TRBJ2-5; D might be TRBD2 (7 bases). The V and J ends lost 4 bases and 1 base respectively, with 17 bases between them. From germline, CDR1 is SGHRS and CDR2 YFSETQ. The CDR3 spans 16 residues. DNA for the CDR3: TGCGCCAGCAGCCAAAGGAGGGGGGGGGCCCAAGAGACCCAGTACTTC. Translation: CASSQRRGGAQETQYF.

The chain is built from TRBV11-1 and TRBJ1-1; D is possibly TRBD1 (5 bases). The V gene's germline CDR1 is SGHAT and CDR2 FQDESV (reference sequence). The CDR3 loop spans 13 amino acids. The V gene lost 5 bases and the J gene lost 12 bases, with 19 bases spanning the gap. CDR3 DNA: TGTGCCAGCAGCCCTGGGGCAGCTCCTGGGACTTTCTTT. Protein: CASSPGAAPGTFF.

The chain links TRBV5-6 to TRBJ1-6, with TRBD1 matching 10 bases. V was clipped by 3 bases and J by 7 bases; unmatched bases: 1. The germline gives CDR1 SGHDT, CDR2 YYEEEE. The CDR3 loop spans 14 amino acids. The CDR3, as DNA: TGTGCCAGCAGCTGGGGACAGGGGAATTCACCCCTCCACTTT. The encoded protein is CASSWGQGNSPLHF. Filled out from reference TRBV5-6 and TRBJ1-6, the complete variable domain reads DAGVTQSPTHLIKTRGQQVTLRCSPKSGHDTVSWYQQALGQGPQFIFQYYEEEERQRGNFPDRFSGHQFPNYSSELNVNALLLGDSALYLCASSWGQGNSPLHFGNGTRLTVT.

V and J are TRBV6-1 and TRBJ2-1, with 8 bases that match TRBD1. The germline gives CDR1 MNHNS, CDR2 SASEGT. V was clipped by 5 bases and J by 7 bases; unmatched bases: 10. CDR3 length: 15 amino acids. In DNA, the CDR3 is TGTGCCAGCAGTTCAGGACAGGGTTTACAGAATGAGCAGTTCTTC. Its protein is CASSSGQGLQNEQFF.

This clone is large. The V call is TRBV7-9, the J call TRBJ1-1; possibly TRBD1 for D (5 bases). There are 13 residues in the CDR3. Germline V gene lookup returns CDR1 SEHNR and CDR2 FQNEAQ (reference sequence). Deletions cut 5 bases from V and 12 bases from J, with 19 bases between. CDR3 nucleotide sequence: TGTGCCAGCAGCCCTGGGGCAGCTCCTGGGACTTTCTTT. Translated, it gives CASSPGAAPGTFF.

The table lists this clone with a few counts. The rearrangement links TRBV29-1 to TRBJ1-1; D unresolved. V was shortened by 4 bases and J by 0 bases, with 12 bases between the two germline ends. Germline V gives CDR1 SQVTM, CDR2 ANQGSEA. The CDR3 has 14 amino acids. CDR3 coding DNA: TGCAGCGTTGCGGGCGTCTCCTTGAACACTGAAGCTTTCTTT. Translation gives CSVAGVSLNTEAFF. The entire variable domain, with the rest obtained from reference TRBV29-1 and TRBJ1-1, is as follows: SAVISQKPSRDICQRGTSLTIQCQVDSQVTMMFWYRQQPGQSLTLIATANQGSEATYESGFVIDKFPISRPNLTFSTLTVSNMSPEDSSIYLCSVAGVSLNTEAFFGQGTRLTVV.

The chain has TRBV9 and TRBJ2-1, with 10 nucleotides matching TRBD2. Germline loops: CDR1 SGDLS, CDR2 YYNGEE. V lost 4 bases and J lost 7; bases outside the gene matches: 11. The CDR3 sequence is 16 residues long. CDR3 DNA: TGTGCCAGCAGCTTACTGAGCGGGGGGGCCGGGAATGAGCAGTTCTTC. This sequence encodes CASSLLSGGAGNEQFF.

There are a few counts of this clone. This chain joins TRBV5-1 and TRBJ2-3; tentative D call: TRBD1 (6 bases). Germline V CDR1 and CDR2: SGHRS, YFSETQ. Trimming shortened V by 2 bases and J by 0 bases, and 13 bases separated the two germline ends. This CDR3 is built from 16 residues. The chain's CDR3 is CASSLPGTTSTDTQYF. As DNA, the CDR3 is TGCGCCAGCAGCTTACCCGGGACAACTAGCACAGATACGCAGTATTTT.

The rearrangement uses TRBV5-5 and TRBJ1-1; 9 bases are shared with TRBD1. J lost 6 bases, V lost 4 bases, and 13 bases had no gene match. Looked up from germline, CDR1 is SGHKS and CDR2 is YYEKEE (reference sequence). This CDR3 has 16 residues. The DNA of the CDR3 is TGTGCCAGCAGCCTGGACAGGGGAAGATTGGGTGCTGAAGCTTTCTTT. It encodes CASSLDRGRLGAEAFF.

The chain has TRBV6-5 and TRBJ2-7, with 10 nucleotides matching TRBD1. V was pared by 6 bases and J by 6 bases, with 8 bases of the junction left unmatched. Germline CDR1 MNHEY, CDR2 SVGAGI. This CDR3 region has 14 residues. The CDR3 loop reads CASSDRGRLVEQYF. The CDR3 nucleotides read TGTGCCAGCAGCGACAGGGGGCGGTTAGTCGAGCAGTACTTC.

In its sample, this clone was seen a few times. The chain is built from TRBV5-5 and TRBJ1-1, with D unclear. Trimming left V 1 base short and J 5 bases short, with 15 bases between. The germline CDR1 and CDR2 sequences are SGHKS and YYEKEE (reference sequence). The CDR3 spans 15 residues. The CDR3 region is CASSLLGGDSTEAFF. CDR3 nucleotides: TGTGCCAGCAGCTTGCTCGGTGGGGATAGTACTGAAGCTTTCTTT.

The chain combines TRBV5-1 with TRBJ2-3; D gene ambiguous. The V end was cut by 4 bases, the J end by 1 base, with 13 bases between. The length of the CDR3 is 15 residues. In germline, CDR1 is SGHRS, CDR2 YFSETQ. The CDR3 is CASSVRVLGTDTQYF. In DNA, the CDR3 is TGCGCCAGCAGCGTCCGGGTCCTCGGCACAGATACGCAGTATTTT.

V is TRBV5-1 and J is TRBJ2-3; 10 nucleotides line up with TRBD2. The CDR3 loop spans 16 amino acids. Germline V gene data show CDR1 as SGHRS and CDR2 as YFSETQ. Unmatched junction bases numbered 7, after V lost 6 bases and J lost 0 bases. The CDR3 DNA follows: TGCGCCAGCAAAGGGATAGCGGGGGGCAGCACAGATACGCAGTATTTT. It codes for CASKGIAGGSTDTQYF.

The rearrangement joins TRBV30 to TRBJ2-3; D gene uncertain. Germline-derived CDR1 and CDR2 are GTSNPN and SVGIG (reference sequence). The V end lost 0 bases, the J end lost 6 bases, and 10 bases lay between the germline ends. This CDR3 is 13 amino acids long. DNA of the CDR3: TGTGCCTGGAGTGTAAAGGGTTCGGATACGCAGTATTTT. Translated: CAWSVKGSDTQYF.

The J gene is TRBJ1-1, the V gene TRBV2, with 8 bases identical to TRBD1. The CDR3 loop spans 17 amino acids. Trimming took 0 bases from V and 3 from J; bases not matched to a gene: 9. Germline lookup yields CDR1 SNHLY and CDR2 FYNNEI. CDR3 DNA sequence: TGTGCCAGCAGTGAAGCCCCAGGGGGCCTTCTCTACACTGAAGCTTTCTTT. It translates to CASSEAPGGLLYTEAFF. The entire variable domain, with the rest obtained from reference TRBV2 and TRBJ1-1, is as follows: EPEVTQTPSHQVTQMGQEVILRCVPISNHLYFYWYRQILGQKVEFLVSFYNNEISEKSEIFDDQFSVERPDGSNFTLKIRSTKLEDSAMYFCASSEAPGGLLYTEAFFGQGTRLTVV.

V is TRBV7-7 and J is TRBJ2-3, with D unclear. The CDR3 is made up of 14 amino acids. The V and J ends lost 5 bases and 1 base respectively, with 10 bases between them. Germline V gene data show CDR1 as SSHAT and CDR2 as FNYEAQ (reference sequence). The CDR3 sequence is CASSPRTGTDTQYF. The CDR3 coding sequence is TGTGCCAGCAGCCCCCGGACGGGCACAGATACGCAGTATTTT. The full variable domain, its missing parts supplied by reference TRBV7-7 and TRBJ2-3, is GAGVSQSPRYKVTKRGQDVTLRCDPISSHATLYWYQQALGQGPEFLTYFNYEAQPDKSGLPSDRFSAERPEGSISTLTIQRTEQRDSAMYRCASSPRTGTDTQYFGPGTRLTVL.

V usage is TRBV6-6 and J usage is TRBJ1-5; 7 nucleotides line up with TRBD1. Germline lookup yields CDR1 MNHNY and CDR2 SVGAGI (reference sequence). V dropped 0 bases and J dropped 5; count of bases not matched to a gene: 4. This CDR3 has 15 amino acids. The CDR3 region is CASSYSRQGDQPQHF. Here the CDR3 DNA reads TGTGCCAGCAGTTACTCCAGACAGGGAGATCAGCCCCAGCATTTT.

The rearrangement uses TRBV30 and TRBJ2-7; D is undetermined. Germline V CDR1 and CDR2: GTSNPN, SVGIG (reference sequence). The length of the CDR3 is 15 residues. V lost 0 bases to trimming and J lost 0 bases, with 12 bases between them. DNA for the CDR3: TGTGCCTGGAGTGTCTGGCAGGCGAGCTCCTACGAGCAGTACTTC. It codes for CAWSVWQASSYEQYF.

The gene calls are TRBV5-4 and TRBJ2-3; 10 nucleotides align to TRBD2. Germline V gene sequence: CDR1 SGHNT, CDR2 YYREEE (reference sequence). V lost 7 bases, J lost 0 bases, and 8 bases stayed unmatched. This CDR3 spans 16 amino acids. The CDR3 sequence is CASVASGGTSTDTQYF. The CDR3 DNA reads as TGTGCCAGCGTCGCTAGCGGGGGAACTAGCACAGATACGCAGTATTTT. Complete variable domain (other parts from reference TRBV5-4 and TRBJ2-3): ETGVTQSPTHLIKTRGQQVTLRCSSQSGHNTVSWYQQALGQGPQFIFQYYREEENGRGNFPPRFSGLQFPNYSSELNVNALELDDSALYLCASVASGGTSTDTQYFGPGTRLTVL.

The rearrangement links TRBV29-1 to TRBJ2-3, with D perhaps matching TRBD1 (6 bases). The germline gives CDR1 SQVTM, CDR2 ANQGSEA. The CDR3 contains 14 residues. Trimming took 7 bases from V and 1 from J, leaving 15 bases between them. CDR3 DNA sequence: TGCAGCGGACAGGCCCGACAGGGCACAGATACGCAGTATTTT. Translation: CSGQARQGTDTQYF.

The chain carries TRBV19 and TRBJ1-2; the match to TRBD1 covers 7 bases. Trimming at V came to 7 bases and at J to 4 bases, leaving 9 bases not matched to a gene. CDR3 size: 14 residues. Germline CDR1 is LNHDA and CDR2 is SQIVND (reference sequence). CDR3 amino acids: CASNRGQLLYGYTF. Here the CDR3 DNA reads TGTGCCAGTAACCGGGGACAGCTACTCTATGGCTACACCTTC. Complete variable domain (other parts from reference TRBV19 and TRBJ1-2): DGGITQSPKYLFRKEGQNVTLSCEQNLNHDAMYWYRQDPGQGLRLIYYSQIVNDFQKGDIAEGYSVSREKKESFPLTVTSAQKNPTAFYLCASNRGQLLYGYTFGSGTRLTVV.

V gene TRBV4-2 combines with J gene TRBJ2-7; 7 nucleotides align to TRBD1. J was trimmed by 2 bases and V by 0 bases; bases with no gene match: 10. The CDR3 covers 17 residues. CDR1 is LGHNA, CDR2 YNFKEQ, per germline. For the CDR3, the DNA is TGTGCCAGCAGCCAAGATCTAGGCAGGGGGAGAACCTACGAGCAGTACTTC. Its translation: CASSQDLGRGRTYEQYF.

This chain connects TRBV7-8 to TRBJ1-1; D remains ambiguous. Per germline, CDR1 SGHVS and CDR2 FQNEAQ. V gave up 5 bases and J gave up 0 bases, with 10 bases separating them. This CDR3 has 14 residues. The CDR3 spells CASSPGVLNTEAFF. Here the CDR3 DNA reads TGTGCCAGCAGCCCCGGTGTACTGAACACTGAAGCTTTCTTT.

The chain's CDR3 is CASSQWQALQETQYF. CDR3 bases: TGCGCCAGCAGCCAGTGGCAGGCCCTTCAGGAGACCCAGTACTTC. V usage is TRBV4-1 and J usage is TRBJ2-5, with D unclear. Per the germline V gene, CDR1 is MGHRA and CDR2 is YSYEKL. CDR3 length: 15 amino acids. The V and J ends lost 3 bases and 5 bases respectively, with 16 bases between them.